The entry below describes one TCR beta chain. The length of the CDR3 is 15 residues. Trimming removed 5 bases at V and 0 bases at J, with 11 bases between. CDR1 and CDR2 (germline): SNHLY, FYNNEI. These data come from a study of glioma-infiltrating T cells after dendritic cell vaccination. The data were produced by immunoSEQ multiplex PCR, yet TCRdb's version contains in-frame clones alone and is incomplete. In the table there are fewer than 85,000 clones, almost 85% of which are singletons. This chain uses TRBV2 with TRBJ1-3, with a weak D call TRBD1 (6 bases). The sequence derives from a human donor with glioblastoma. The starting material was blood, obtained before dendritic cell vaccination. CDR3 in amino acids: CASSSDRSSGNTIYF. The CDR3 bases are TGTGCCAGCAGTTCGGACAGAAGCTCTGGAAACACCATATATTTT.